Shown below are 26 T cell receptor beta chains from a single sample sequenced in a study of cytomegalovirus exposure and HLA in healthy donors. Researchers ran the PCR with 60 Vbeta and 13 Jbeta primers. The data were produced by immunoSEQ multiplex PCR, yet TCRdb's version contains in-frame clones alone and is incomplete. Here the sample spans approximately 220,000 clones, about 74% being singletons. The sample consisted of PBMCs. The origin of the receptors is a man aged 35-49 years in good health and CMV-seronegative.

This chain connects TRBV10-3 to TRBJ2-7, with TRBD1 matching 11 bases. V was pared by 7 bases and J by 4 bases, with 6 bases of the junction left unmatched. The CDR3 is 14 amino acids. Per the germline V gene, CDR1 is ENHRY and CDR2 is SYGVKD. The CDR3 sequence: CAINPGQGVYEQYF. In DNA, the CDR3 is TGTGCCATCAATCCGGGACAGGGGGTGTACGAGCAGTACTTC.

The chain uses TRBV9 and TRBJ1-2; D gene uncertain. Germline assignment: CDR1 SGDLS and CDR2 YYNGEE. The CDR3 loop spans 15 amino acids. V was pared by 2 bases and J by 2 bases, with 13 bases between. In DNA form, the CDR3 reads TGTGCCAGCAGCGTTACACAGCTAGCGAACTATGGCTACACCTTC. It codes for CASSVTQLANYGYTF.

This clone appeared once. The chain joins TRBV6-5 to TRBJ1-4; no firm D call. The CDR3 extends over 15 amino acids. The ends were cut back, 5 bases at V and 7 bases at J, with 17 bases in the middle. In germline, CDR1 is MNHEY, CDR2 SVGAGI. The DNA for the CDR3 is TGTGCCAGCAGTGGGTACCCCGGAAGACTTGAAAAACTGTTTTTT. Translating it yields CASSGYPGRLEKLFF.

The rearrangement joins TRBV6-1 to TRBJ2-1; tentatively, D is TRBD2 (5 bases). The V gene's germline CDR1 is MNHNS and CDR2 SASEGT. Deletions cut 0 bases from V and 3 bases from J, with 15 bases between. The CDR3 extends over 17 amino acids. The CDR3 reads CASSEAGIEGSYNEQFF. In nucleotides, the CDR3 is TGTGCCAGCAGTGAAGCGGGTATCGAGGGAAGCTACAATGAGCAGTTCTTC.

The chain employs TRBV27 and TRBJ2-2, with TRBD1 matching 7 bases. The germline gives CDR1 MNHEY, CDR2 SMNVEV (reference sequence). There are 13 residues in the CDR3. J lost 9 bases, V lost 7 bases, and 8 bases had no gene match. CDR3 DNA: TGTGCCAGCAAGCTAAGGGGGCGGAGGGAGCTGTTTTTT. As protein: CASKLRGRRELFF.

The V gene is TRBV2, the J gene TRBJ2-7; the D gene is possibly TRBD2 (5 bases). The CDR3 is made up of 12 amino acids. Between the trimmed V and J ends, which lost 6 bases and 6 bases, there was a span of 12 bases. Germline assignment: CDR1 SNHLY and CDR2 FYNNEI. The CDR3 spells CASRREDGEQYF. CDR3 DNA: TGTGCCAGCAGACGGGAAGATGGCGAGCAGTACTTC.

The rearrangement links TRBV6-5 to TRBJ1-4, with D hard to call. V shed 5 bases and J shed 14 bases, with 9 bases lying between them. The CDR3 length is 10 residues. CDR1 is MNHEY and CDR2 is SVGAGI in the germline V gene. The chain's CDR3 is CASSEGFLFF. CDR3 nucleotides: TGTGCCAGCAGTGAGGGATTTCTGTTTTTT.

J is TRBJ2-3 and V is TRBV7-9, with TRBD2 matching over 13 bases. This CDR3 contains 16 residues. Trimming cost V 5 bases and J 6 bases; bases outside gene matches: 8. Germline V CDR1 and CDR2: SEHNR, FQNEAQ (reference sequence). CDR3 residues: CASSATGTSGIDTQYF. The CDR3 region has the DNA TGTGCCAGCAGCGCAACCGGGACTAGCGGGATTGATACGCAGTATTTT.

The chain joins TRBV5-5 to TRBJ2-7, with TRBD2 matching 13 bases. Trimming took 4 bases from V and 3 from J; bases not matched to a gene: 10. Germline V CDR1 and CDR2: SGHKS, YYEKEE (reference sequence). The CDR3 has 17 amino acids. Written as DNA, the CDR3 is TGTGCCAGCAGCGAAGGCCCTTGGACTAGCGGGAGCTACGAGCAGTACTTC. Translating gives CASSEGPWTSGSYEQYF.

This chain uses TRBV5-1 with TRBJ2-2; TRBD1 agrees at 7 bases. This CDR3 contains 17 residues. The germline V gene has CDR1 SGHRS and CDR2 YFSETQ. The V gene end was trimmed by 4 bases and the J gene end by 3 bases; junction bases not matched to a gene: 12. The CDR3 loop reads CASSKGTAGYYTGELFF. CDR3 in DNA: TGCGCCAGCAGCAAAGGGACAGCAGGGTATTACACCGGGGAGCTGTTTTTT.

The V and J genes are TRBV7-9 and TRBJ1-3, with 12 bases lining up with TRBD1. The germline gives CDR1 SEHNR, CDR2 FQNEAQ (reference sequence). This CDR3 comprises 18 residues. The junction had 9 bases not matched to a gene; V was cut back by 5 bases and J by 1 base. For the CDR3, the DNA is TGTGCCAGCAGCCCGAGGGACAGGGGGCTTATGTCTGGAAACACCATATATTTT. Translated: CASSPRDRGLMSGNTIYF.

This clone occurred a few times. The chain employs TRBV7-2 and TRBJ2-5; TRBD2 matches at 7 bases. The CDR3 covers 15 residues. Unmatched junction bases numbered 6, after V lost 1 base and J lost 4 bases. The germline V gene encodes CDR1 SGHTA and CDR2 FQGNSA. DNA of the CDR3: TGTGCCAGCAGCTTAGGGGCTAGCGGATCAGAGACCCAGTACTTC. Its protein is CASSLGASGSETQYF.

This clone was seen a handful of times. The J gene is TRBJ1-1, the V gene TRBV6-5; D gene ambiguous. The germline V and J ends were trimmed by 6 bases and 1 base, with 6 bases remaining between them. The CDR3 totals 12 residues. Germline CDR1 MNHEY, CDR2 SVGAGI. CDR3 nucleotide sequence: TGTGCCAGCAGGCGGAAGAACACTGAAGCTTTCTTT. Protein sequence: CASRRKNTEAFF.

The genes are TRBV14 and TRBJ2-7; TRBD2 matches at 7 bases. The V and J ends lost 3 bases and 4 bases, in that order; junction bases with no gene match: 9. The CDR3 contains 15 residues. Looked up from germline, CDR1 is SGHDN and CDR2 is FVKESK. CDR3 sequence (DNA): TGTGCCAGCAGCCATGGGGACTACAGGTTGTACGAGCAGTACTTC. This sequence encodes CASSHGDYRLYEQYF.

The chain recombines TRBV28 with TRBJ2-5, with D possibly TRBD2 on 5 matching bases. V was cut by 4 bases and J by 5 bases, with 17 bases left in between. This CDR3 has 15 residues. CDR1 is MDHEN and CDR2 is SYDVKM in the germline V gene. CDR3 DNA sequence: TGTGCCAGCAGTTCCCTACGGGCCGCGGGTGAGACCCAGTACTTC. Protein: CASSSLRAAGETQYF.

The chain uses TRBV4-1 and TRBJ2-3, with 12 bases fitting TRBD2. The ends lost 6 bases at V and 0 bases at J; junction bases unmatched: 7. The CDR3 covers 17 residues. Germline lookup yields CDR1 MGHRA and CDR2 YSYEKL. In nucleotides, the CDR3 is TGCGCCAGCAGTCAACGACTAGCGGGGGAAAGCACAGATACGCAGTATTTT. It encodes CASSQRLAGESTDTQYF.

In its sample, this clone was seen once. V is TRBV7-8 and J is TRBJ1-1, with a tentative D call TRBD1 (5 bases). V shed 5 bases and J shed 3 bases, with 16 bases lying between them. There are 15 residues in the CDR3. Germline CDR1 reads SGHVS; CDR2 reads FQNEAQ. The CDR3 DNA follows: TGTGCCAGCAGCGCCACGGGGCGGGATTACACTGAAGCTTTCTTT. Protein product: CASSATGRDYTEAFF.

This rearrangement joins TRBV6-5 to TRBJ2-7; 8 bases match TRBD2. Germline V gives CDR1 MNHEY, CDR2 SVGAGI. The V segment lost 1 base and the J segment 2 bases; nucleotides outside the gene matches: 1. The CDR3 totals 14 residues. Written as DNA, the CDR3 is TGTGCCAGCAGTTACTTCGGGGGGGCCTACGAGCAGTACTTC. Its translation is CASSYFGGAYEQYF.

The rearrangement uses TRBV4-3 and TRBJ1-2, with 7 bases that match TRBD1. The CDR3 totals 17 residues. From germline, CDR1 is LGHNA and CDR2 YSLEER. The V gene end was trimmed by 1 base and the J gene end by 1 base; junction bases not matched to a gene: 9. CDR3 nucleotide sequence: TGCGCCAGCAGCCAAGGGCCCGCGGGACAGATTAACTATGGCTACACCTTC. Translating it yields CASSQGPAGQINYGYTF.

This rearrangement joins TRBV5-1 to TRBJ1-2, with 9 nucleotides matching TRBD1. The CDR3 is 12 residues long. The germline V gene has CDR1 SGHRS and CDR2 YFSETQ. The junction had 4 bases not matched to a gene; V was cut back by 7 bases and J by 6 bases. CDR3: CASGGQGNGYTF. For the CDR3, the DNA is TGCGCCAGCGGGGGACAGGGAAATGGCTACACCTTC. Variable domain in full (rest from reference TRBV5-1 and TRBJ1-2): KAGVTQTPRYLIKTRGQQVTLSCSPISGHRSVSWYQQTPGQGLQFLFEYFSETQRNKGNFPGRFSGRQFSNSRSEMNVSTLELGDSALYLCASGGQGNGYTFGSGTRLTVV.

This clone showed up just once. V and J are TRBV9 and TRBJ2-3; 12 bases fit TRBD2. The germline gives CDR1 SGDLS, CDR2 YYNGEE. This CDR3 is 18 amino acids long. The V and J ends lost 0 bases and 4 bases, in that order; junction bases with no gene match: 9. CDR3 sequence (DNA): TGTGCCAGCAGCGTAGCCCCTAGCGGGGGGGCTTGGGCAGATACGCAGTATTTT. Its translation is CASSVAPSGGAWADTQYF.

The J gene is TRBJ1-1, the V gene TRBV19, with D perhaps matching TRBD1 (5 bases). Germline V gene data show CDR1 as LNHDA and CDR2 as SQIVND (reference sequence). V shed 2 bases and J shed 2 bases, with 6 bases lying between them. The CDR3 has 13 residues. The CDR3 DNA reads TGTGCCAGTAGTATATGGGGCAACACTGAAGCTTTCTTT. It translates to CASSIWGNTEAFF.

The genes are TRBV5-8 and TRBJ2-7, with 9 bases lining up with TRBD1. Trimming at V came to 1 base and at J to 0 bases, leaving 5 bases not matched to a gene. The CDR3 totals 16 residues. Germline CDR1 is SGHTS and CDR2 is YDEGEE. CDR3 region: CASSLPRDRASYEQYF. The CDR3 nucleotides read TGTGCCAGCAGCTTGCCCCGGGACAGGGCCTCCTACGAGCAGTACTTC.

This chain links TRBV7-8 with TRBJ1-1; D gene uncertain. CDR3 size: 15 residues. Germline-derived CDR1 and CDR2 are SGHVS and FQNEAQ. V was shortened by 5 bases and J by 4 bases, with 17 bases between the two germline ends. The CDR3 DNA reads as TGTGCCAGCAGCCCCCCGTCAGGCAGAGTCACTGAAGCTTTCTTT. Translated: CASSPPSGRVTEAFF.

The chain uses TRBV5-6 and TRBJ1-4, with a possible D match to TRBD1 (6 bases). The CDR3 is made up of 17 amino acids. Germline V lookup: CDR1 SGHDT, CDR2 YYEEEE. The V end was cut by 1 base, the J end by 3 bases, with 16 bases between. CDR3 region: CASSLSWQGTPNEKLFF. DNA for the CDR3: TGTGCCAGCAGCTTGAGTTGGCAGGGGACGCCTAATGAAAAACTGTTTTTT.

The chain uses TRBV28 and TRBJ1-1; the D gene is possibly TRBD1 (6 bases). The V end was cut by 3 bases, the J end by 5 bases, with 13 bases between. The germline V gene encodes CDR1 MDHEN and CDR2 SYDVKM. This CDR3 spans 14 amino acids. CDR3 loop: CASSFRGARTEAFF. The CDR3 DNA follows: TGTGCCAGCAGTTTCCGGGGGGCGCGAACTGAAGCTTTCTTT. Supplemented by reference TRBV28 and TRBJ1-1, the full variable domain reads DVKVTQSSRYLVKRTGEKVFLECVQDMDHENMFWYRQDPGLGLRLIYFSYDVKMKEKGDIPEGYSVSREKKERFSLILESASTNQTSMYLCASSFRGARTEAFFGQGTRLTVV.